This is a list of T cell receptor beta chains from one sample in a study of CD8+ T cells in alopecia areata. Clones were sequenced by immunoSEQ multiplex PCR, and TCRdb holds only the in-frame ones, with some missing. The sample comprises about 90,000 clones, roughly 40% of which are singletons, and 18% rests with the top ten. This specimen was CD8+ T cells sorted from blood, taken at week 24, from a patient treated with tofacitinib. The receptors were gathered from a human donor with alopecia areata. Each CDR3 is given without its conserved first and last residue. Fields, in order: D gene, J gene, V gene, CDR3 protein. The D gene is left open where the match is weak.

D gene: -; J gene: TRBJ1-2; V gene: TRBV7-9; CDR3 protein: ASSFGDTGFGYT
D gene: -; J gene: TRBJ2-7; V gene: TRBV27; CDR3 protein: ASSLGRGGLEQY
D gene: TRBD1; J gene: TRBJ2-7; V gene: TRBV9; CDR3 protein: ASTLGTGDYEQY
D gene: -; J gene: TRBJ2-1; V gene: TRBV11-2; CDR3 protein: ASSSRLNEQF
D gene: -; J gene: TRBJ2-7; V gene: TRBV9; CDR3 protein: ASGNRDPEQY
D gene: -; J gene: TRBJ1-1; V gene: TRBV28; CDR3 protein: ASSSRRTLNTEAF
D gene: -; J gene: TRBJ2-3; V gene: TRBV29-1; CDR3 protein: SADGVDSSLTSTDTQY
D gene: -; J gene: TRBJ2-5; V gene: TRBV21-1; CDR3 protein: ASSKVCSERQETQY
D gene: -; J gene: TRBJ2-5; V gene: TRBV29-1; CDR3 protein: SVKLGVRETQY
D gene: -; J gene: TRBJ1-5; V gene: TRBV4-1; CDR3 protein: ASSQDSPGVQPQH
D gene: -; J gene: TRBJ1-1; V gene: TRBV19; CDR3 protein: ASSGRGGNTEAF
D gene: -; J gene: TRBJ1-1; V gene: TRBV6-6; CDR3 protein: ASSYSNLALNTEAF
D gene: -; J gene: TRBJ2-7; V gene: TRBV11-2; CDR3 protein: ASSHRSRITDYEQY
D gene: TRBD1; J gene: TRBJ2-3; V gene: TRBV11-2; CDR3 protein: ASSDGQDADTQY
D gene: TRBD1; J gene: TRBJ2-7; V gene: TRBV29-1; CDR3 protein: SVAGQGVAYEQY
D gene: TRBD2; J gene: TRBJ2-3; V gene: TRBV30; CDR3 protein: AWSYWTSGAPQY
D gene: TRBD2; J gene: -; V gene: TRBV9; CDR3 protein: ASSPWREEQETQY
D gene: -; J gene: TRBJ2-7; V gene: TRBV27; CDR3 protein: ASSDTEFSYEQY
D gene: -; J gene: TRBJ2-3; V gene: TRBV21-1; CDR3 protein: ARVPQGRSTDTQY
D gene: -; J gene: TRBJ2-7; V gene: TRBV29-1; CDR3 protein: SVVGNKYEQY
D gene: -; J gene: TRBJ1-2; V gene: TRBV18; CDR3 protein: ASSPSGADSSTNYGYT
D gene: TRBD1; J gene: TRBJ2-7; V gene: TRBV11-2; CDR3 protein: ASSGRDSAANFYEQY
D gene: -; J gene: TRBJ2-4; V gene: TRBV4-3; CDR3 protein: ASSRDTVLNIQY
D gene: -; J gene: TRBJ2-2; V gene: TRBV7-9; CDR3 protein: ASRAWSGETGELF
D gene: -; J gene: TRBJ2-7; V gene: TRBV10-2; CDR3 protein: ASSDRWDEQY
D gene: -; J gene: TRBJ2-7; V gene: TRBV4-2; CDR3 protein: ASSQEYIGAYEQY
D gene: -; J gene: TRBJ1-2; V gene: TRBV6-1; CDR3 protein: ASSVPSGFYGYT
D gene: -; J gene: TRBJ1-5; V gene: TRBV27; CDR3 protein: ASRDRSNSNQPQH
D gene: -; J gene: TRBJ2-5; V gene: TRBV7-9; CDR3 protein: ASSRAGQGQETQY
D gene: TRBD2; J gene: TRBJ2-1; V gene: TRBV27; CDR3 protein: ASRGGYGREF
D gene: TRBD2; J gene: TRBJ2-2; V gene: TRBV29-1; CDR3 protein: SVPAGGNGELF
D gene: -; J gene: TRBJ2-7; V gene: TRBV5-6; CDR3 protein: ASARGQGPYEQY
D gene: -; J gene: TRBJ1-2; V gene: TRBV10-3; CDR3 protein: AISPEEGYGYT
D gene: -; J gene: TRBJ2-3; V gene: TRBV7-9; CDR3 protein: ASSRGADTQY
D gene: -; J gene: TRBJ2-5; V gene: TRBV19; CDR3 protein: ASKQETQY
D gene: TRBD1; J gene: TRBJ2-1; V gene: TRBV9; CDR3 protein: ASSEAGQDRNEQF
D gene: -; J gene: TRBJ2-7; V gene: TRBV7-2; CDR3 protein: ASSLWAQAHEQY
D gene: TRBD2; J gene: TRBJ2-7; V gene: TRBV25-1; CDR3 protein: ASSALAANYEQY
D gene: -; J gene: TRBJ1-2; V gene: TRBV19; CDR3 protein: ASSPLPGNYGYT
D gene: -; J gene: TRBJ2-7; V gene: TRBV28; CDR3 protein: ASARMFEQY
D gene: -; J gene: -; V gene: TRBV28; CDR3 protein: ASRRGDRTGTNFYEQY
D gene: -; J gene: TRBJ2-5; V gene: TRBV11-2; CDR3 protein: ASSLYQETQY
D gene: -; J gene: TRBJ2-5; V gene: TRBV7-9; CDR3 protein: ASSPPGETQY
D gene: -; J gene: TRBJ2-6; V gene: TRBV29-1; CDR3 protein: SVVKGFVLT
D gene: TRBD1; J gene: TRBJ1-2; V gene: TRBV4-2; CDR3 protein: ASTKGADENYGYT
D gene: TRBD2; J gene: TRBJ2-7; V gene: TRBV2; CDR3 protein: ASSAGLAWSSYEQY
D gene: -; J gene: TRBJ2-7; V gene: TRBV5-4; CDR3 protein: ASRRTAGQDRDEQY
D gene: -; J gene: TRBJ2-2; V gene: TRBV14; CDR3 protein: ASSQLAYTGELF
D gene: -; J gene: TRBJ1-2; V gene: TRBV19; CDR3 protein: ASSTDRSNYGYT
D gene: -; J gene: TRBJ2-2; V gene: TRBV29-1; CDR3 protein: SVLATAGELF